This T cell receptor (beta chain) was recorded in a study of blood T cell repertoires in COVID-19. Study at large: Samples taken during acute and convalescent COVID-19 were collected in the United States, Italy and Spain. Sources were T cells, B-cell-depleted T cells, or PBMCs; the material itself was cDNA or gDNA.

Original data processing: Amplified reference gene primers provided the basis for estimating nucleated cell counts. Clones were sequenced by immunoSEQ multiplex PCR, and TCRdb holds only the in-frame ones, with some missing. That table gives V, J and clone size, and the DNA gave D and trimming. This table has approximately 68,000 clones, more than 75% appearing once. The sequenced sample consisted of peripheral blood. This TCR was sampled from a man between 65 and 85 years old with active or convalescent COVID-19.

The CDR3 nucleotides are TGTGCCAGCAGTTATCCACAGGGCCCCTACGAGCAGTACTTC. Amino acid sequence: CASSYPQGPYEQYF. The chain is built from TRBV6-2 or TRBV6-3 and TRBJ2-7, with D possibly TRBD1 on 6 matching bases. CDR1 and CDR2 (germline): MNHEY, SVGEGT. The CDR3 covers 14 residues. Trimming cost V 3 bases and J 2 bases, with 11 bases left between them.